This T cell receptor beta chain emerged from a study of T cells in Graves' hyperthyroidism and ophthalmopathy. Findings and limits, study-wide: Ophthalmopathy was predicted by the model a median of roughly 6.6 months ahead of onset. Ophthalmopathy and stable hyperthyroidism were separated by a 13 V-J model. Blood shared most expanded thyroid clonotypes above 0.001.

TCR beta CDR3 regions were amplified from RNA transcripts. HTBI primers were used for first-round RT-PCR of the TCR CDR3. A single record per CDR3 protein comes from TCRdb applying MiXCR to the multiplex PCR reads. The sample holds around 600,000 distinct CDR3 sequences; more than 13% are singletons and the top ten take about 6.6%. Germline CDR1 and CDR2: MNHNS and SASEGT. This CDR3 comprises 15 residues. V was pared by 5 bases and J by 7 bases, with 7 bases of the junction left unmatched. Ophthalmopathy in the patients scored at least 3 on Clinical Activity Score and at least 4 on NOSPECS grade, lasting under 3 months. In this sample, this clonotype turned up a few times. Its antigen is as yet unknown.

The sequenced sample was blood. This TCR was sampled from a woman in her late teens or twenties with Graves' ophthalmopathy. V and J are TRBV6-1 and TRBJ1-6; 8 nucleotides match TRBD1. The DNA of the CDR3 is TGTGCCAGCAGTTCCCTCGGACAGGGCAATTCACCCCTCCACTTT. Translated, it gives CASSSLGQGNSPLHF.